This is a list of T cell receptor beta chains from one sample in a study of spatial heterogeneity in lung cancer. TCRdb processed the 5' RACE reads anew with MiXCR; each CDR3 protein has one entry. Of 4,000 or so distinct CDR3 sequences listed, around 32% were seen once; the top ten hold nearly 25%. The input for sequencing was lung tumor tissue, taken at surgery. These receptors all stem from a male donor with early-stage non-small cell lung cancer. Both conserved end residues are part of each CDR3. The order of the fields is J gene, clone size, V gene, D gene, CDR3 protein, CDR3 DNA. D genes are given only for firm matches. Rows give clone size only sometimes, using once, few, many, or a class for an expanded clone.

TRBJ2-7,NA,TRBV3-1,NA,CASSQVDGYEQYF,TGTGCCAGCAGCCAAGTCGATGGCTACGAGCAGTACTTC
TRBJ2-3,few,TRBV20-1,NA,CSAGRLADTSTDTQYF,TGCAGTGCCGGACGGCTGGCGGATACTAGCACAGATACGCAGTATTTT
TRBJ2-7,NA,TRBV19,TRBD1,CASSRTGQYEQYF,TGTGCCAGTAGCCGGACAGGGCAGTACGAGCAGTACTTC
TRBJ2-5,NA,TRBV19,NA,CASSTPGQGTQYF,TGTGCCAGTAGTACGCCGGGACAAGGGACCCAGTACTTC
TRBJ2-7,few,TRBV7-2,TRBD2,CASSPRGAGDYEQYF,TGTGCCAGCAGCCCCAGGGGAGCGGGGGACTACGAGCAGTACTTC
TRBJ2-7,once,TRBV28,TRBD1,CASSSGGATGGEQYF,TGTGCCAGCAGTTCTGGGGGAGCGACAGGGGGCGAGCAGTACTTC
TRBJ2-3,NA,TRBV2,TRBD2,CPSSFWGTRPDTQYF,TGTCCCAGCAGTTTTTGGGGGACTAGGCCAGATACGCAGTATTTT
TRBJ2-3,NA,TRBV3-2,NA,CASSQEARVIDTQYF,TGTGCCAGCAGCCAAGAGGCTAGGGTCATAGATACGCAGTATTTT
TRBJ2-1,NA,TRBV19,NA,CASSIGRGISYNEQFF,TGTGCCAGTAGTATAGGCCGCGGGATCTCCTACAATGAGCAGTTCTTC
TRBJ2-1,few,TRBV5-6,NA,CASSLVPGLADNEQFF,TGTGCCAGCAGCTTGGTTCCGGGACTCGCGGACAATGAGCAGTTCTTC
TRBJ1-2,medium-sized,TRBV9,NA,CASSVADNYGYTF,TGTGCCAGCAGCGTGGCAGATAACTATGGCTACACCTTC
TRBJ2-5,medium-sized,TRBV2,TRBD1,CASSEGTGTQETQYF,TGTGCCAGCAGTGAAGGGACAGGGACCCAAGAGACCCAGTACTTC